The source of this T cell receptor (beta chain) is a study of OX40 agonist ivuxolimab in advanced cancers. Study overall: Patients received ivuxolimab, an intravenous treatment, every 2 weeks at 0.01 to 10 mg/kg.

This table comes from immunoSEQ multiplex PCR, and its TCRdb copy is limited to in-frame clones, with some not included. The table has some 57,000 clones, around nine tenths seen once. Whole-study findings and limits: Clonal expansion was seen in CD4+ and CD8+ blood T cells by week 6 at 0.1 to 3.0 mg/kg. Among the lowest peripheral clonal expansion occurred in 0.1-3.0 mg/kg partial responders.

Notes on this clone: Its specificity is unknown.

The CDR3 extends over 15 amino acids. Germline assignment: CDR1 LNHNV and CDR2 YYDKDF (reference sequence). J lost 4 bases, V lost 0 bases, and 3 bases had no gene match. The sample was CD4+ or CD8+ T cells sorted from blood, taken in a trial of the OX40 agonist ivuxolimab. The sequence came from an adult with an advanced solid tumor such as melanoma, head and neck, liver or kidney cancer. The rearrangement links TRBV15 to TRBJ2-7, with 10 bases matching TRBD1. DNA of the CDR3: TGTGCCACCAGCAGAGATTCGGACAGGGGGTACGAGCAGTACTTC. Translated: CATSRDSDRGYEQYF.